This T cell receptor (beta chain) emerged from a study of shared clonotypes between healthy human individuals. Some clones are missing from TCRdb's copy, which holds only in-frame ones; the method was immunoSEQ multiplex PCR. The sample includes about 610,000 clones, roughly 95% seen only once; the top ten take 0.11%. Remarks on this clone: Its antigen is unidentified.

V gave up 8 bases and J gave up 2 bases, with 16 bases separating them. The CDR3 length is 14 residues. The germline gives CDR1 MNHEY, CDR2 SMNVEV (reference sequence). As defined, naive CD8 cells were CD45RO-negative and positively selected for CCR7, with terminally differentiated effector memory CD45RA+ cells excluded. Study-level results: Clonotypes shared by all four sorted-subset donors had higher generation probabilities than non-shared clonotypes. The study sampled only blood, and tissue repertoires likely differ.

The sequence was collected from a woman aged 25 to 39 in good health. Sequencing input: naive CD8+ T cells sorted from blood. This chain links TRBV27 with TRBJ2-7; D perhaps matches TRBD2 (7 bases). CDR3 in amino acids: CASAGAGPAYEQYF. CDR3 coding DNA: TGTGCCAGCGCGGGGGCGGGGCCCGCCTACGAGCAGTACTTC.